This TCR beta chain was sequenced during a study of blood T cell repertoires in COVID-19. As for the study in general: Samples representing acute and convalescent COVID-19 were sourced from the United States, Italy and Spain. T cells, B-cell-depleted T cells, or PBMCs supplied cDNA or gDNA.

During active infection, Seattle patients enrolled and were then monitored through disease. In the source study's methods: Cell counts per sample came from amplifying reference gene primers. Clones were sequenced by immunoSEQ multiplex PCR, and TCRdb holds only the in-frame ones, with some missing. V and J calls and clone size are as listed in that table; D and trimming were resolved from the DNA. The sample holds under 200,000 clones, roughly 80% seen once. The source material was peripheral blood. The clonotype was recovered from a woman aged 65 to 85 with COVID-19, enrolled during active disease.

This CDR3 reads CASIPLMGRGTEAFF. The CDR3 DNA reads as TGTGCCAGCATCCCACTCATGGGGAGAGGGACTGAAGCTTTCTTT. This rearrangement joins TRBV6-5 to TRBJ1-1; no reliable D call. The length of the CDR3 is 15 residues. V lost 7 bases to trimming and J lost 5 bases, with 20 bases between them. CDR1 and CDR2 from the germline V gene are MNHEY and SVGAGI.